The 11 T cell receptor beta chains given below trace back to one sample, sequenced in a study of T cell repertoires in aging, cancer and after chemotherapy. A mixed TRB-A/B primer pool amplified rearranged TRB by multiplex touch-down PCR. In TCRdb, the multiplex PCR reads were re-called with MiXCR into one record per CDR3 protein. This repertoire shows roughly 1,300 distinct CDR3 sequences, nearly 25% found once; its top ten account for about 12%. Amplification of TCR beta used genomic DNA extracted from peripheral blood. The sample taken for sequencing was blood. The receptors here all came from a human donor in good health.

The V call is TRBV20-1, the J call TRBJ2-5, with D unclear. Germline V gives CDR1 DFQATT, CDR2 SNEGSKA (reference sequence). V dropped 0 bases and J dropped 4 bases, with 12 bases sitting between them. There are 14 residues in the CDR3. CDR3 region: CSAREGSSAETQYF. Here the CDR3 DNA reads TGCAGTGCTAGAGAAGGTAGCAGCGCAGAGACCCAGTACTTC.

The chain is built from TRBV20-1 and TRBJ2-5; D gene ambiguous. Germline-derived CDR1 and CDR2 are DFQATT and SNEGSKA (reference sequence). The V gene lost 1 base and the J gene lost 3 bases, with 9 bases spanning the gap. This CDR3 is built from 13 residues. The chain's CDR3 is CSARVTEKETQYF. In nucleotides, the CDR3 is TGCAGTGCTAGAGTTACAGAAAAAGAGACCCAGTACTTC.

This clonotype was observed a single time. V gene TRBV12-3 or TRBV12-4 combines with J gene TRBJ1-5; 9 bases are shared with TRBD1. The V gene end was trimmed by 5 bases and the J gene end by 6 bases; junction bases not matched to a gene: 26. The CDR3 consists of 21 residues. The CDR3 DNA reads TGTGCCAGCAGTGACCGGCACTCCGGGACAGGGCGAGAGGGAGGCGGTCAGCCCCAGCATTTT. It is translated as CASSDRHSGTGREGGGQPQHF.

V usage is TRBV11-3 and J usage is TRBJ2-5; TRBD1 aligns across 10 bases. V lost 2 bases to trimming and J lost 2 bases; unmatched junction nucleotides: 2. CDR3 length equals 15 residues. Germline values: CDR1 SGHNT, CDR2 YENEEA. CDR3 sequence: CASSLPDRGQETQYF. The DNA of the CDR3 is TGTGCCAGCAGCTTACCGGACAGGGGGCAAGAGACCCAGTACTTC.

By share, this clonotype counts as large. The gene calls are TRBV11-3 and TRBJ2-1; weak D call: TRBD2 (6 bases). This CDR3 contains 14 residues. Germline CDR1 reads SGHNT; CDR2 reads YENEEA. V dropped 5 bases and J dropped 9 bases, with 17 bases sitting between them. CDR3 amino acids: CASSPIATSGEQFF. CDR3 DNA: TGTGCCAGCAGCCCGATAGCGACTAGTGGTGAGCAGTTCTTC. Using reference TRBV11-3 and TRBJ2-1 for the parts outside the CDR3, the full variable domain is EAGVVQSPRYKIIEKKQPVAFWCNPISGHNTLYWYLQNLGQGPELLIRYENEEAVDDSQLPKDRFSAERLKGVDSTLKIQPAELGDSAVYLCASSPIATSGEQFFGPGTRLTVL.

This clonotype is large in the sample. The genes are TRBV29-1 and TRBJ2-1, with TRBD2 matching 7 bases. The CDR3 is 15 amino acids. Germline assignment: CDR1 SQVTM and CDR2 ANQGSEA. The trim removed 4 bases at V and 7 bases at J, leaving 13 bases unmatched. The CDR3 DNA follows: TGCAGCGTTGTTCGGGGGGTGACCCGAGAAAATGAGCAGTTCTTC. This translates into CSVVRGVTRENEQFF.

CDR3 nucleotides: TGTGCCAGCAGTGAGGGACCGAACTACAATGAGCAGTTCTTC. Its protein is CASSEGPNYNEQFF. The chain couples TRBV6-1 to TRBJ2-1; D may correspond to TRBD1 or TRBD2 (5 bases each). The CDR3 sequence is 14 residues long. Germline V lookup: CDR1 MNHNS, CDR2 SASEGT. V shed 3 bases and J shed 3 bases, with 9 bases lying between them.

Concerning this clonotype: This may arise from a read error, as a much more abundant clone is one base away. The chain links TRBV5-4 to TRBJ1-2; D uncertain. The CDR3 is 14 amino acids. In germline, CDR1 is SGHNT, CDR2 YYREEE (reference sequence). This CDR3 is CVSSPDRGDYGYTF. The CDR3 DNA is TGTGTCAGCAGCCCGGACCGGGGTGACTATGGCTACACCTTC. The complete variable domain, with remaining parts taken from reference TRBV5-4 and TRBJ1-2, reads ETGVTQSPTHLIKTRGQQVTLRCSSQSGHNTVSWYQQALGQGPQFIFQYYREEENGRGNFPPRFSGLQFPNYSSELNVNALELDDSALYLCVSSPDRGDYGYTFGSGTRLTVV.

The rearrangement links TRBV6-2 or TRBV6-3 to TRBJ1-5; D not resolved. Germline lookup yields CDR1 MNHEY and CDR2 SVGEGT. Trimming pared 5 bases from V and 2 bases from J, leaving 19 bases between. CDR3 length: 17 amino acids. This CDR3 is CASSPLGLGSGNQPQHF. For the CDR3, the DNA is TGTGCCAGCAGTCCCTTGGGGTTGGGGAGCGGCAATCAGCCCCAGCATTTT.

With respect to this clonotype: With a much larger clone just one base away, this may be a read error. V usage is TRBV6-5 and J usage is TRBJ2-4; D assignment may be TRBD1 or TRBD2 (5 bases each). V was pared by 1 base and J by 8 bases, with 15 bases between. The CDR3 sequence is 15 residues long. The germline gives CDR1 MNHEY, CDR2 SVGAGI. The CDR3 reads CASSYLRVRGDIQYF. The CDR3 DNA reads TGTGCCAGCAGTTACTTGAGGGTCCGAGGGGACATTCAGTACTTC.

The table lists this clonotype with a few counts. The rearrangement uses TRBV5-1 and TRBJ2-5, with D possibly matching TRBD1 (6 bases). The CDR3 loop spans 13 amino acids. The ends were cut back, 4 bases at V and 4 bases at J, with 11 bases in the middle. In germline, CDR1 is SGHRS, CDR2 YFSETQ. The CDR3 sequence is CASSAGTPETQYF. CDR3 nucleotides: TGCGCCAGCAGCGCCGGGACACCAGAGACCCAGTACTTC.